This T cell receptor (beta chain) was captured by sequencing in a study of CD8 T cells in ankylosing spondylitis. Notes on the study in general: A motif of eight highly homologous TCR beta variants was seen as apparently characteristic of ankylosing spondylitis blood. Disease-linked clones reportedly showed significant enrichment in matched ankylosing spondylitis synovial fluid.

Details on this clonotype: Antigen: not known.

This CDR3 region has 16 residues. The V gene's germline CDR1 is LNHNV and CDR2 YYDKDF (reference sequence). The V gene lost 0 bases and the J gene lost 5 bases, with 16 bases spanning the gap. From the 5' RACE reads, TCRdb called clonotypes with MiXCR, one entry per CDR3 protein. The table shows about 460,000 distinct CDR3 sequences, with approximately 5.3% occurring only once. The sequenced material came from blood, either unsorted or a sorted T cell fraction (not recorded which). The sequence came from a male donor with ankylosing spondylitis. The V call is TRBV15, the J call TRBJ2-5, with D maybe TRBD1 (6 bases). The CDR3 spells CATSRDLQGRRETQYF. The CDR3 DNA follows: TGTGCCACCAGCAGAGATCTACAGGGTAGGAGGGAGACCCAGTACTTC.